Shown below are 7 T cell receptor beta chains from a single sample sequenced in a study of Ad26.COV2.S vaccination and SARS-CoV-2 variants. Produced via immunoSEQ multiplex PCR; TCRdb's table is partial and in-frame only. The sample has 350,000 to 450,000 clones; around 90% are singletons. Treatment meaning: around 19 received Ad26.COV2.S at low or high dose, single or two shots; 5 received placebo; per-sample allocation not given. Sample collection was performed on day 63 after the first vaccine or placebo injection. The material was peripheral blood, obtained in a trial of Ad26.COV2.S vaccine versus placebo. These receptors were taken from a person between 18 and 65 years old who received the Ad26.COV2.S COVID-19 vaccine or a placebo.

The CDR3 DNA follows: TGTGCCAGCAGTTTAAAGGGACAGGGGGGCAATCAGCCCCAGCATTTT. The encoded protein is CASSLKGQGGNQPQHF. The chain carries TRBV27 and TRBJ1-5, with 11 bases lining up with TRBD1. The V and J ends lost 2 bases and 2 bases, in that order; junction bases with no gene match: 2. The germline gives CDR1 MNHEY, CDR2 SMNVEV (reference sequence). This CDR3 spans 16 amino acids.

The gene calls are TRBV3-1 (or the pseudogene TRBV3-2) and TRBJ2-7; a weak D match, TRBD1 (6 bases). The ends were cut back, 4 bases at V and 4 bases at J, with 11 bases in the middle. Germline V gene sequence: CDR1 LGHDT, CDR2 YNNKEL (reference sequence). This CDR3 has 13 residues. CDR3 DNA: TGTGCCAGCAGCCCGAGGGGGTTATACGAGCAGTACTTC. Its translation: CASSPRGLYEQYF.

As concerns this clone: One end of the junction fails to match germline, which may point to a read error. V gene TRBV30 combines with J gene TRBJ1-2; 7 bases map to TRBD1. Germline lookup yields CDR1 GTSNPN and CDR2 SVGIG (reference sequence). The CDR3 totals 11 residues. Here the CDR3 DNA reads TGTGCCTGGACCTCCCTGCGGGGACAGAGCTTC. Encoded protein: CAWTSLRGQSF.

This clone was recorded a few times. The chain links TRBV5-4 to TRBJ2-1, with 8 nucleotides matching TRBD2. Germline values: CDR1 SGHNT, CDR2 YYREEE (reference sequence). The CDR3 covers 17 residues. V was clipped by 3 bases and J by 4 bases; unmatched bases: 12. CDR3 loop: CASSSTWERGTYNEQFF. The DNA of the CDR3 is TGTGCCAGCAGCTCGACCTGGGAGCGGGGGACTTACAATGAGCAGTTCTTC. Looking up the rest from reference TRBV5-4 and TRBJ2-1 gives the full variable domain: ETGVTQSPTHLIKTRGQQVTLRCSSQSGHNTVSWYQQALGQGPQFIFQYYREEENGRGNFPPRFSGLQFPNYSSELNVNALELDDSALYLCASSSTWERGTYNEQFFGPGTRLTVL.

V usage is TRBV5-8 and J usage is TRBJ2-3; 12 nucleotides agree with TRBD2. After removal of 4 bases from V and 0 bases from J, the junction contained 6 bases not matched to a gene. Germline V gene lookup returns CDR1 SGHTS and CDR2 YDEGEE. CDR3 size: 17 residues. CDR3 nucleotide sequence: TGTGCCAGCAGCCGGACTAGCGGGGTATCTAGCACAGATACGCAGTATTTT. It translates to CASSRTSGVSSTDTQYF.

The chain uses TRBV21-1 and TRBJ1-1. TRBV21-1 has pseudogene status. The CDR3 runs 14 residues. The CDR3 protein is CASRIPGDGTEAFF. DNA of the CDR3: TGTGCCAGCAGGATCCCGGGAGATGGAACTGAAGCTTTCTTT.

The CDR3 DNA follows: TGTGCCAGCAGCTTAAGATACCTAGCGGGGATAAACTACGAGCAGTACTTC. It translates to CASSLRYLAGINYEQYF. The rearrangement links TRBV7-2 to TRBJ2-7; 9 bases agree with TRBD2. Trimming at V came to 2 bases and at J to 3 bases, leaving 11 bases not matched to a gene. CDR1 and CDR2 from the germline V gene are SGHTA and FQGNSA. The CDR3 extends over 17 amino acids.